The 27 T cell receptor beta chains listed next were all sequenced from one sample in a study of blood T cell repertoires in COVID-19 (dated by TCRdb to the early 2020s). The method was the immunoSEQ multiplex PCR assay. Not all clones reach the TCRdb copy of this immuneACCESS table, which keeps in-frame sequences only. Checked studies attribute under half of the gap to unresolved V genes and leave the rest unexplained. For this sample the table gives more than 200,000 clones, of which around 89% were detected only once. The ten most abundant clones make up roughly 6.3% of the sample. The sample taken for sequencing was peripheral blood. The receptors were gathered from a woman aged 25-40 years with COVID-19, enrolled during active disease.

V is TRBV28 and J is TRBJ2-2; 9 nucleotides align to TRBD1. Germline-derived CDR1 and CDR2 are MDHEN and SYDVKM. This CDR3 region has 16 residues. V lost 5 bases to trimming and J lost 5 bases; unmatched junction nucleotides: 9. The CDR3 protein is CASSATGTGRTGELFF. For the CDR3, the DNA is TGTGCCAGCAGTGCCACCGGGACAGGGAGGACCGGGGAGCTGTTTTTT.

The chain joins TRBV4-3 to TRBJ2-2, with a possible D match to TRBD1 (5 bases). Trimming shortened V by 0 bases and J by 3 bases, and 11 bases separated the two germline ends. The germline gives CDR1 LGHNA, CDR2 YSLEER. The CDR3 extends over 16 amino acids. The CDR3 sequence: CASSQEAGFHTGELFF. The CDR3 DNA follows: TGCGCCAGCAGCCAAGAGGCAGGGTTCCACACCGGGGAGCTGTTTTTT.

This rearrangement joins TRBV4-1 to TRBJ1-1, with a possible D match to TRBD1 (5 bases). The CDR3 runs to 17 residues. V was pared by 4 bases and J by 1 base, with 19 bases between. Germline V lookup: CDR1 MGHRA, CDR2 YSYEKL. The CDR3 region is CASSLRPWRQPNTEAFF. In DNA form, the CDR3 reads TGCGCCAGCAGCCTTCGACCCTGGAGACAGCCGAACACTGAAGCTTTCTTT.

The rearrangement uses TRBV5-1 and TRBJ1-1; 7 positions agree with TRBD1. The germline CDR1 and CDR2 sequences are SGHRS and YFSETQ. The length of the CDR3 is 15 residues. In DNA, the CDR3 is TGCGCTACTAGGGACACAGGGGACGTGAACACTGAAGCTTTCTTT. This sequence encodes CATRDTGDVNTEAFF. Using reference TRBV5-1 and TRBJ1-1 for the parts outside the CDR3, the full variable domain is KAGVTQTPRYLIKTRGQQVTLSCSPISGHRSVSWYQQTPGQGLQFLFEYFSETQRNKGNFPGRFSGRQFSNSRSEMNVSTLELGDSALYLCATRDTGDVNTEAFFGQGTRLTVV.

The chain couples TRBV19 to TRBJ2-2, with 10 bases fitting TRBD1. After removal of 5 bases from V and 6 bases from J, the junction contained 6 bases not matched to a gene. This CDR3 is built from 15 residues. Germline assignment: CDR1 LNHDA and CDR2 SQIVND (reference sequence). DNA of the CDR3: TGTGCCAGTAGTGGCCGGGACAGGGGTGCCGGGGAGCTGTTTTTT. Translation: CASSGRDRGAGELFF.

This rearrangement joins TRBV27 to TRBJ2-1, with D tentatively TRBD2 (6 bases). Per germline, CDR1 MNHEY and CDR2 SMNVEV (reference sequence). V shed 10 bases and J shed 3 bases, with 16 bases lying between them. CDR3 length: 14 amino acids. CDR3 sequence: CATPTSSDYNEQFF. The CDR3 DNA reads TGTGCCACTCCCACTAGCTCGGACTACAATGAGCAGTTCTTC.

The CDR3 DNA reads as TGTGCCAGCTTCTCAACGAGCTCCTACAATGAGCAGTTCTTC. It is translated as CASFSTSSYNEQFF. The rearrangement joins TRBV2 to TRBJ2-1; D remains unclear. Germline V gene data show CDR1 as SNHLY and CDR2 as FYNNEI. Trimming left V 8 bases short and J 0 bases short, with 11 bases between. CDR3 length: 14 residues.

The gene calls are TRBV6-5 and TRBJ2-3; D might be TRBD1 (6 bases). Trimming shortened V by 6 bases and J by 7 bases, and 11 bases separated the two germline ends. CDR3 length: 12 amino acids. In germline, CDR1 is MNHEY, CDR2 SVGAGI. The DNA of the CDR3 is TGTGCCAGCAGGACAACAGGGTATACGCAGTATTTT. This codes for CASRTTGYTQYF.

The chain recombines TRBV5-1 with TRBJ1-1; no clear D gene. The CDR3 length is 16 residues. The germline gives CDR1 SGHRS, CDR2 YFSETQ. The V end lost 0 bases, the J end lost 0 bases, and 12 bases lay between the germline ends. CDR3 coding DNA: TGCGCCAGCAGCTTGGCCCCACAAGATTTGAACACTGAAGCTTTCTTT. This encodes CASSLAPQDLNTEAFF.

The V gene is TRBV24-1, the J gene TRBJ2-1; TRBD1 matches 11 bases. The V gene's germline CDR1 is KGHDR and CDR2 SFDVKD. This CDR3 comprises 15 residues. Trimming took 6 bases from V and 7 from J; bases not matched to a gene: 7. CDR3: CATSWTGGLGNEQFF. The CDR3 DNA sequence: TGTGCCACCAGTTGGACAGGGGGCTTGGGTAATGAGCAGTTCTTC.

This chain uses TRBV24-1 with TRBJ2-4; 8 bases match TRBD2. Germline V lookup: CDR1 KGHDR, CDR2 SFDVKD. With 7 bases clipped from V and 9 bases from J, the junction kept 1 base outside the gene matches. The CDR3 is 11 amino acids. CDR3 nucleotide sequence: TGTGCCACCAGCCGGGGGGGCATTCAGTACTTC. It yields the protein CATSRGGIQYF.

The rearrangement joins TRBV19 to TRBJ1-3; D is ambiguous. There are 16 residues in the CDR3. The V end lost 1 base, the J end lost 1 base, and 11 bases lay between the germline ends. Germline CDR1 LNHDA, CDR2 SQIVND (reference sequence). CDR3 coding DNA: TGTGCCAGTAGTATAGTCGCCCAGAGGTCTGGAAACACCATATATTTT. Translating gives CASSIVAQRSGNTIYF.

J is TRBJ1-6 and V is TRBV5-1, with TRBD1 matching 9 bases. CDR1 and CDR2 (germline): SGHRS, YFSETQ. The V gene end was trimmed by 0 bases and the J gene end by 8 bases; junction bases not matched to a gene: 9. CDR3 size: 17 residues. The CDR3 loop reads CASSLAFADRGDSPLHF. The CDR3, as DNA: TGCGCCAGCAGCTTGGCCTTTGCGGACAGGGGAGATTCACCCCTCCACTTT.

The chain links TRBV6-5 to TRBJ1-1, with 8 bases matching TRBD1. This CDR3 is built from 12 residues. CDR1 is MNHEY and CDR2 is SVGAGI in the germline V gene. V shed 5 bases and J 9 bases; nucleotides not matched to a gene: 5. CDR3 in DNA: TGTGCCAGCAGTCCGAGGACAGGGAAAGCTTTCTTT. Translating it yields CASSPRTGKAFF.

The chain has TRBV13 and TRBJ2-7; 8 nucleotides agree with TRBD1. CDR1 and CDR2 (germline): PRHDT, FYEKMQ (reference sequence). The CDR3 has 14 residues. V was clipped by 4 bases and J by 2 bases; unmatched bases: 4. The CDR3 DNA follows: TGTGCCAGCAGCTCAAAACAGGGGGCCTACGAGCAGTACTTC. Amino acid sequence: CASSSKQGAYEQYF. The entire variable domain, with the rest obtained from reference TRBV13 and TRBJ2-7, is as follows: AAGVIQSPRHLIKEKRETATLKCYPIPRHDTVYWYQQGPGQDPQFLISFYEKMQSDKGSIPDRFSAQQFSDYHSELNMSSLELGDSALYFCASSSKQGAYEQYFGPGTRLTVT.

The V gene is TRBV10-3, the J gene TRBJ2-7, with TRBD2 matching over 7 bases. CDR3 length: 14 amino acids. Looked up from germline, CDR1 is ENHRY and CDR2 is SYGVKD. With 3 bases clipped from V and 2 bases from J, the junction kept 4 bases outside the gene matches. CDR3 sequence reads: CAISERGVTYEQYF. In DNA, the CDR3 is TGTGCCATCAGTGAACGGGGGGTCACCTACGAGCAGTACTTC.

The rearrangement uses TRBV2 and TRBJ1-4, with 7 bases aligning to TRBD1. J lost 5 bases, V lost 5 bases, and 5 bases had no gene match. The CDR3 length is 14 residues. The V gene's germline CDR1 is SNHLY and CDR2 FYNNEI. CDR3 sequence reads: CASSPNRGNEKLFF. CDR3 in DNA: TGTGCCAGCAGTCCAAACAGGGGAAATGAAAAACTGTTTTTT.

CDR3 loop: CASSLENSPLHF. CDR3 coding DNA: TGTGCCAGCAGCCTTGAGAATTCACCCCTCCACTTT. The chain is built from TRBV6-2 or TRBV6-3 and TRBJ1-6; D gene ambiguous. Germline assignment: CDR1 MNHEY and CDR2 SVGEGT. V was clipped by 6 bases and J by 7 bases, with 7 bases between them. The CDR3 is 12 residues long.

In its sample, this clone was seen once. The chain couples TRBV7-8 to TRBJ2-1, with TRBD2 as a possible D gene (6 bases). CDR3 length: 16 residues. V gave up 3 bases and J gave up 8 bases, with 20 bases separating them. CDR1 and CDR2 from the germline V gene are SGHVS and FQNEAQ. This chain's CDR3 is CASSFSGRPGRDEQFF. The CDR3 coding sequence is TGTGCCAGCAGCTTCTCAGGGAGGCCAGGGCGGGATGAGCAGTTCTTC.

This clone was counted a few times. The CDR3 sequence is CASSLSGQGSYEQYF. CDR3 nucleotides: TGTGCCAGCAGCTTATCAGGACAGGGTTCCTACGAGCAGTACTTC. The chain recombines TRBV7-9 with TRBJ2-7, with 8 nucleotides matching TRBD1. The CDR3 runs 15 residues. From germline, CDR1 is SEHNR and CDR2 FQNEAQ (reference sequence). With V trimmed by 2 bases and J by 1 base, 4 bases remained unmatched.

The chain has TRBV7-8 and TRBJ2-3, with a tentative D call TRBD1 (5 bases). The CDR3 spans 15 residues. V shed 1 base and J shed 0 bases, with 8 bases lying between them. Germline values: CDR1 SGHVS, CDR2 FQNEAQ. CDR3 in amino acids: CASSLVGVSTDTQYF. The CDR3 coding sequence is TGTGCCAGCAGCTTAGTAGGGGTTAGCACAGATACGCAGTATTTT.

In this sample, this clone turned up once. The CDR3 DNA follows: TGCAGCGGCGGAGCCTACAATGAGCAGTTCTTC. Translation: CSGGAYNEQFF. V and J are TRBV29-1 and TRBJ2-1, with D unresolved. This CDR3 has 11 amino acids. Germline V gene lookup returns CDR1 SQVTM and CDR2 ANQGSEA. Deletions cut 7 bases from V and 2 bases from J, with 6 bases between.

V and J are TRBV13 and TRBJ1-1; 11 bases fit TRBD1. Germline values: CDR1 PRHDT, CDR2 FYEKMQ (reference sequence). With 3 bases clipped from V and 6 bases from J, the junction kept 12 bases outside the gene matches. This CDR3 spans 17 amino acids. The DNA for the CDR3 is TGTGCCAGCAGCTTGCGCCCTCGGACAGGGGGCGCGTCTGAAGCTTTCTTT. Translating it yields CASSLRPRTGGASEAFF.

The chain uses TRBV6-5 and TRBJ2-7; D may be TRBD1 (5 bases). The CDR3 is 14 residues long. The germline V gene has CDR1 MNHEY and CDR2 SVGAGI. With 2 bases removed from V and 0 bases from J, the gap between germline ends came to 8 bases. In nucleotides, the CDR3 is TGTGCCAGCAGTTACGTGGGGCACTCCTACGAGCAGTACTTC. This gives the protein CASSYVGHSYEQYF.

Only one count was recorded for this clone. This chain links TRBV2 with TRBJ2-7; maybe TRBD2 (6 bases). Trimming pared 6 bases from V and 2 bases from J, leaving 17 bases between. The CDR3 length is 15 residues. Germline V gene lookup returns CDR1 SNHLY and CDR2 FYNNEI. This chain's CDR3 is CASRKYIGGTYEQYF. The CDR3 bases are TGTGCCAGCAGGAAATATATCGGCGGGACCTACGAGCAGTACTTC. Filled out from reference TRBV2 and TRBJ2-7, the complete variable domain reads EPEVTQTPSHQVTQMGQEVILRCVPISNHLYFYWYRQILGQKVEFLVSFYNNEISEKSEIFDDQFSVERPDGSNFTLKIRSTKLEDSAMYFCASRKYIGGTYEQYFGPGTRLTVT.

This clone was observed once. The V gene is TRBV4-3, the J gene TRBJ2-2; perhaps TRBD2 as D (6 bases). Germline loops: CDR1 LGHNA, CDR2 YSLEER. V lost 1 base and J lost 1, with 10 bases in between. The CDR3 spans 16 residues. This CDR3 reads CASSQVRGLNTGELFF. The CDR3, as DNA: TGCGCCAGCAGCCAAGTTAGGGGACTGAACACCGGGGAGCTGTTTTTT.

This rearrangement joins TRBV9 to TRBJ1-3, with 9 bases matching TRBD1. Germline V gene sequence: CDR1 SGDLS, CDR2 YYNGEE. V shed 4 bases, J shed 0 bases, and the junction held 11 bases outside the gene matches. The CDR3 sequence is 18 residues long. CDR3 sequence: CASSPRDRAHLSGNTIYF. CDR3 coding DNA: TGTGCCAGCAGCCCTCGGGACAGGGCCCATCTCTCTGGAAACACCATATATTTT.